The clone carrying this T cell receptor (beta chain) has only a few counts. The data were obtained in a study of molecular identifiers for immune sequencing clone quantification. Each CDR3 protein gets one entry after TCRdb re-called the PCR reads with MiXCR. The sample records 600,000 to 650,000 distinct CDR3 sequences, 15% to 20% being singletons. Sequencing was performed on naive CD8+ T cells from blood, with Jurkat cell RNA spiked in. Subset in this sample: FACS-sorted CD8+CD4-CCR7+CD45RA+ naive T cells. This receptor was obtained from a human donor in good health. Some libraries in this study had Jurkat cell RNA spiked in.

The CDR3: CASSYSLTSSYNEQFF. The CDR3 DNA reads TGTGCCAGCAGTTACTCGTTGACAAGCTCCTACAATGAGCAGTTCTTC. The chain joins TRBV6-5 to TRBJ2-1; no clear D. CDR3 length: 16 amino acids. Trimming left V 0 bases short and J 0 bases short, with 9 bases between. CDR1 MNHEY and CDR2 SVGAGI come from the germline V gene.